This T cell receptor beta chain derives from a study of CD8+CD57+ T cells in acquired aplastic anemia. Study-level background: Each DNA sample taken from sorted CD4+ and CD8+ cells came to 3 to 4 ug on average.

This clonotype was detected a few times. What it recognizes is unknown. Patients who underwent sequencing had shown CD8+CD57+ cell expansion by flow cytometry. Every patient had severe acquired aplastic anemia. Study-wide results and limits: Statistical testing detected no significant gap in CD8+ Simpson's diversity between patients and controls.

TCR beta VDJ and CDR3 were profiled, and genomic DNA was the template. TCRdb itself ran the reads through MiXCR, one entry per CDR3 protein. The profile shows 150,000 or so distinct CDR3 sequences, less than 60% of them singletons. The CDR3 consists of 17 residues. CDR1 and CDR2 (germline): MNHEY, SVGEGT. V was pared by 2 bases and J by 3 bases, with 10 bases of the junction left unmatched. The rearrangement links TRBV6-2 or TRBV6-3 to TRBJ2-3; 8 bases line up with TRBD2. The sample comprised sorted CD4+, CD8+, or CD8+CD57+ T cells (not recorded which) from PBMCs. The clonotype was recovered from a human donor with aplastic anemia. The chain's CDR3 is CASSYGGGSGITDTQYF. DNA for the CDR3: TGTGCCAGCAGTTACGGGGGGGGTAGCGGGATAACAGATACGCAGTATTTT.